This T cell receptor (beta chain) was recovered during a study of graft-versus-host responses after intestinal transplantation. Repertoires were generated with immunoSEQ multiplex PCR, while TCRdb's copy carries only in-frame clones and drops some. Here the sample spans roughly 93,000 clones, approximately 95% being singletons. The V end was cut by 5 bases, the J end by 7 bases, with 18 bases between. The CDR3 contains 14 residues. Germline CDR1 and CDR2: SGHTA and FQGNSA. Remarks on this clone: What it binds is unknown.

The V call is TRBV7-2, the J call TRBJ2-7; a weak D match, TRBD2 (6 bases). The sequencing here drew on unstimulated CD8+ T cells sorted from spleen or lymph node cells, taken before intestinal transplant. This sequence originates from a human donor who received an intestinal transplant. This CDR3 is CASSPDTGTFEQYF. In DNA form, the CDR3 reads TGTGCCAGCAGCCCCGATACCGGGACTTTTGAGCAGTACTTC.